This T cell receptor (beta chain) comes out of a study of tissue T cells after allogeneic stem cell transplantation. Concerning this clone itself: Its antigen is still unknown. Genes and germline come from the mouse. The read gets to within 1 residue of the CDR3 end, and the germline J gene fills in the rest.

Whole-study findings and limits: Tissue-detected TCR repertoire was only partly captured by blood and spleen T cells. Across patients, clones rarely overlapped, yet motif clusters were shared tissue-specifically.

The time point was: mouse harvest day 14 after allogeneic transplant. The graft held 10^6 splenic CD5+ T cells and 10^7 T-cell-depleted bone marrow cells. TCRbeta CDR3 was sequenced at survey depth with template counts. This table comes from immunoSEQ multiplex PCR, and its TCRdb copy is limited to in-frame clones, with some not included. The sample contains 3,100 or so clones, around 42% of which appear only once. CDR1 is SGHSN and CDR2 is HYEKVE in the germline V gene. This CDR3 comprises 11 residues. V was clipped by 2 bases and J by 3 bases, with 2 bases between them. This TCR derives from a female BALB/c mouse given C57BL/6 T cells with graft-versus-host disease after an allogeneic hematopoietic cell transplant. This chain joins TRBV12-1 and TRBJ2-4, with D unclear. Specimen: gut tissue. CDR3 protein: CASSPQNTLYF. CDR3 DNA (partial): TGTGCCAGCTCTCCGCAAAACACCTTGTAC.